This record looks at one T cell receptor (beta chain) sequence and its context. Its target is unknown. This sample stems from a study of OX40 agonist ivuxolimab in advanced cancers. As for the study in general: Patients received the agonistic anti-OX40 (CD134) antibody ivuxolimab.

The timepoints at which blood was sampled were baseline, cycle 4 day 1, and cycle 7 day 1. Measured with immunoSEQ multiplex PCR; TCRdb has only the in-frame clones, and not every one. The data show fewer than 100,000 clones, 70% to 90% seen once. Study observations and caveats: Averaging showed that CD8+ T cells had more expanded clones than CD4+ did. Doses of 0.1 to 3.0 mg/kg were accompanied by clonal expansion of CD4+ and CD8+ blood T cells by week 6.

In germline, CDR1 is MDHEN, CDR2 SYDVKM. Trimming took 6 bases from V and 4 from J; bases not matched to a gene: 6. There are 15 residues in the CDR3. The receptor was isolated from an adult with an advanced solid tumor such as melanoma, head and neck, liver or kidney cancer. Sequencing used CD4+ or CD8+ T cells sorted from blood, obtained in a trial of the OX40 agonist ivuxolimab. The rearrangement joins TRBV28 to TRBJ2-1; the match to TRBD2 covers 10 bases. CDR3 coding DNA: TGTGCCAGCAGAACCGGGACTAGCGAATACAATGAGCAGTTCTTC. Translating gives CASRTGTSEYNEQFF.